The 2 T cell receptor beta chains given below trace back to one sample, sequenced in a study of response to subunit inactivated influenza vaccine. TCRdb redid the calling of the RT-PCR reads with MiXCR, one entry per CDR3 protein. Found here are hundreds of thousands of distinct CDR3 sequences, about an eighth of them singletons; the top ten hold around 14%. The material was PBMCs from blood, obtained about 40 days after vaccination. The source is a man between 50 and 59 years old who received an inactivated influenza vaccine.

V usage is TRBV6-2 or TRBV6-3 and J usage is TRBJ2-1; TRBD2 matches 13 bases. CDR3 length: 18 residues. Germline CDR1 MNHEY, CDR2 SVGEGT. Germline trimming cut 5 bases from V and 1 base from J; bases unmatched to any gene: 8. CDR3 sequence (DNA): TGTGCCAGCAGTAACCTGGGACTAGCGGGAAATTCCTACAATGAGCAGTTCTTC. This codes for CASSNLGLAGNSYNEQFF.

Only a few counts were recorded for this clonotype. V is TRBV24-1 and J is TRBJ2-5; a weak D match, TRBD2 (5 bases). V lost 0 bases, J lost 0 bases, and 13 bases lay in between. Germline lookup yields CDR1 KGHDR and CDR2 SFDVKD. This CDR3 has 17 residues. The CDR3 bases are TGTGCCACCAGTGATTTGGGATCGGGAAGGGACCAAGAGACCCAGTACTTC. Translated: CATSDLGSGRDQETQYF.